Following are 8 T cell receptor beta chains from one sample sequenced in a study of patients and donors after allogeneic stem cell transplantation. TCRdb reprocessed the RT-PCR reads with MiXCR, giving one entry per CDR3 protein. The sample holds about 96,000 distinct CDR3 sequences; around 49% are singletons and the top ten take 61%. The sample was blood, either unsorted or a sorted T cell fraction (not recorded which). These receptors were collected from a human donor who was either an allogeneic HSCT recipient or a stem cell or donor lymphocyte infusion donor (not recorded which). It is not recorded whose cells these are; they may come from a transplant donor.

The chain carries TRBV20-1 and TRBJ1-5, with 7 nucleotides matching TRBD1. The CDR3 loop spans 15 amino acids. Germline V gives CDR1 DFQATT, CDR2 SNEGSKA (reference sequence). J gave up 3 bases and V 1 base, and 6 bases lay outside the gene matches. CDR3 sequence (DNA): TGCAGTGCTAGAGGCGACAGGGTTCACAATCAGCCCCAGCATTTT. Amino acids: CSARGDRVHNQPQHF.

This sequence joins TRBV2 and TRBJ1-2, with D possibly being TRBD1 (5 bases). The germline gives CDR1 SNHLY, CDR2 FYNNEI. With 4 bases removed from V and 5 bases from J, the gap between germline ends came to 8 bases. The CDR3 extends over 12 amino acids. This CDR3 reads CASSGQGYGYTF. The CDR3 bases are TGTGCCAGCAGTGGGCAGGGTTATGGCTACACCTTC.

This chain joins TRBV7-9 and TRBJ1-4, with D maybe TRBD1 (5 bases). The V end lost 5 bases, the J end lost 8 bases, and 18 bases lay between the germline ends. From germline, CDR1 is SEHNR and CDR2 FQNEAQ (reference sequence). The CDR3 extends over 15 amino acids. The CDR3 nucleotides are TGTGCCAGCAGCGTTACCGGCAGGGCGGGCGAAAAACTGTTTTTT. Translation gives CASSVTGRAGEKLFF.

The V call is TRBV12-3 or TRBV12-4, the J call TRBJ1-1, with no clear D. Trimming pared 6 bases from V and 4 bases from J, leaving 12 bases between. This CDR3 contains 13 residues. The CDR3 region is CASSHKRLTEAFF. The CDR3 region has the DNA TGTGCCAGCAGCCACAAGAGGCTCACTGAAGCTTTCTTT.

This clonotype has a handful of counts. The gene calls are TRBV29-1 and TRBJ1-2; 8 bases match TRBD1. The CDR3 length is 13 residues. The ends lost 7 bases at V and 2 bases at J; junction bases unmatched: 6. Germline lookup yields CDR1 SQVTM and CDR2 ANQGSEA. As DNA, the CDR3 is TGCAGCGCCCGGGACAGGCCCAACTATGGCTACACCTTC. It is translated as CSARDRPNYGYTF.

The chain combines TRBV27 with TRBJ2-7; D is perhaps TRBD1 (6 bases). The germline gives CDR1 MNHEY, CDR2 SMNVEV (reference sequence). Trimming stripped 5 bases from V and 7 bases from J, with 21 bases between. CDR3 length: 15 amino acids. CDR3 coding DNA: TGTGCCAGCAGTCCATACACAGGGTTTGATTGGGAGCAGTACTTC. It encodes CASSPYTGFDWEQYF.

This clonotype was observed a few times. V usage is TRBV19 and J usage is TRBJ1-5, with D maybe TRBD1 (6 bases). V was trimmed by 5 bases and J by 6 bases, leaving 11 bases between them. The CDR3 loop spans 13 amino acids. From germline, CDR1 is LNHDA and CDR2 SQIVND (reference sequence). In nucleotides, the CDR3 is TGTGCCAGTAGTTGGGACACCTCTCAGCCCCAGCATTTT. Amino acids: CASSWDTSQPQHF.

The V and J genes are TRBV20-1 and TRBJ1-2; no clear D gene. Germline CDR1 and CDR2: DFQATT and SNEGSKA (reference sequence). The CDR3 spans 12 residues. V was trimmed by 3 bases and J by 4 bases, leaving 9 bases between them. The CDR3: CSASCQRYGYTF. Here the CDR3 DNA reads TGCAGTGCTAGTTGCCAGCGCTATGGCTACACCTTC.